This TCR beta chain was sequenced in a study of blood T cell repertoires in COVID-19. Across the study: Collection of acute and convalescent COVID-19 samples took place in the United States, Italy and Spain.

Trimming removed 3 bases from V and 4 bases from J, with 8 bases in between. In germline, CDR1 is KGHDR, CDR2 SFDVKD. This CDR3 is built from 13 residues. Seattle researchers signed up patients amid active infection and tracked them longitudinally. As handled by the study authors: The assay estimated nucleated cells by amplifying reference gene primers. The table came from immunoSEQ multiplex PCR; TCRdb's copy has only in-frame clones and leaves some out. V, J and clone size reflect that table, while D and trimming were determined from the DNA. The sample carries about 200,000 clones, 86% recorded once.

The genes are TRBV24-1 and TRBJ1-2, with a weak D call TRBD1 (6 bases). The sequence was obtained from a woman in her fifties or sixties with COVID-19, enrolled during active disease. What was sequenced was peripheral blood. The CDR3 here is CATSDDRPYGYTF. DNA for the CDR3: TGTGCCACCAGTGATGACAGGCCCTATGGCTACACCTTC.